The subject of this entry is one TCR beta chain. The sample comes from a study of CD8 T cells in Susac syndrome. Susac syndrome patients met recently defined diagnostic criteria for definite or probable disease. The V gene end was trimmed by 6 bases and the J gene end by 2 bases; junction bases not matched to a gene: 7. Germline V gives CDR1 LNHDA, CDR2 SQIVND (reference sequence). The CDR3 has 16 residues. RNA amounts of about 0.5 to 1 ug underwent reverse transcription with random hexamers. MiXCR was run by TCRdb on the immunoSEQ multiplex PCR reads, yielding one entry per CDR3 protein. The sample consists of approximately 180,000 distinct CDR3 sequences, 90% to 95% of them appearing once.

The genes are TRBV19 and TRBJ2-6, with 7 nucleotides matching TRBD1. The receptor was isolated from a human donor with Susac syndrome. Specimen: CD4+ T cells from PBMCs. The CDR3 here is CASRWDSSPGANVLTF. The CDR3 bases are TGTGCCAGTAGGTGGGACAGCTCTCCTGGGGCCAACGTCCTGACTTTC.